This TCR beta chain was sequenced during a study of OX40 agonist ivuxolimab in advanced cancers. Repertoires were generated with immunoSEQ multiplex PCR, while TCRdb's copy carries only in-frame clones and drops some. The profile covers about 98,000 clones, with around nine tenths appearing a single time and around 0.82% taken by the ten largest. The germline V gene has CDR1 MNHNS and CDR2 SASEGT. V was cut by 4 bases and J by 9 bases, with 12 bases left in between. CDR3 length equals 12 residues. The material was CD4+ or CD8+ T cells sorted from blood, obtained in a trial of the OX40 agonist ivuxolimab. The sequence was obtained from an adult with an advanced solid tumor such as melanoma, head and neck, liver or kidney cancer. This chain connects TRBV6-1 to TRBJ1-2, with TRBD1 as a possible D gene (5 bases). The CDR3 is CASSGVTESYTF. CDR3 nucleotides: TGTGCCAGCAGTGGTGTGACAGAGAGCTACACCTTC.